The rows below give T cell receptor beta chains drawn from one sample of a study of shared clonotypes between healthy human individuals. Data came from immunoSEQ multiplex PCR; TCRdb stores just in-frame clones and leaves some out. The sample yields about half a million clones, 81% seen once. The specimen was PBMCs. These receptor sequences come from a woman aged 40 to 49 in good health. Some clones in this sample may be carry-over from other donors' samples. Each CDR3 is given with its conserved first and last residue. D genes are given only for firm matches. Expanded clones get a size class; other rows say once, few or many, or leave the size out.

V gene	J gene	clone size	D gene	CDR3 protein	CDR3 DNA
TRBV19	TRBJ2-7	.	TRBD2	CASSFLAGGPREQYF	TGTGCCAGTAGTTTTCTAGCGGGAGGGCCAAGGGAGCAGTACTTC
TRBV18	TRBJ2-2	.	.	CASSPNRDTTGELFF	TGTGCCAGCTCCCCGAACCGGGACACCACCGGGGAGCTGTTTTTT
TRBV15	TRBJ1-3	.	.	CATMRTRSGNTIYF	TGTGCCACCATGCGGACACGCTCTGGAAACACCATATATTTT
TRBV30	TRBJ2-1	.	.	CAYKTGWGNEQFF	TGTGCCTATAAAACGGGGTGGGGCAATGAGCAGTTCTTC
TRBV7-9	TRBJ2-1	.	.	CASSLNSYNEQFF	TGTGCCAGCAGCTTGAACTCCTACAATGAGCAGTTCTTC
TRBV5-8	TRBJ2-4	.	TRBD2	CASSTSGRGNIQYF	TGTGCCAGCAGCACCAGCGGGAGGGGGAACATTCAGTACTTC
TRBV6-1	TRBJ2-7	.	.	CASSRIKGYEQYF	TGTGCCAGCAGTAGGATCAAGGGCTACGAGCAGTACTTC
TRBV5-1	TRBJ2-5	.	.	CASSLGDTSSSQETQYF	TGCGCCAGCAGCTTGGGGGACACTTCCTCCTCCCAAGAGACCCAGTACTTC
TRBV5-1	TRBJ1-3	many	.	CASSSGTLGNTIYF	TGCGCCAGCAGCTCCGGGACGCTTGGAAACACCATATATTTT
TRBV7-2	TRBJ1-2	few	TRBD1	CASSPSQGARGYTF	TGTGCCAGCAGTCCTTCCCAGGGGGCGCGGGGCTACACCTTC
TRBV21-1	TRBJ1-1	.	.	CASTQGQTNEAFF	TGTGCCAGCACCCAAGGACAGACGAATGAAGCTTTCTTT
TRBV25-1	TRBJ2-5	.	TRBD2	CASSVAGGIGETQYF	TGTGCCAGCAGTGTAGCGGGAGGTATTGGAGAGACCCAGTACTTC
TRBV27	TRBJ2-3	few	.	CASKPGQWTDTQYF	TGTGCCAGCAAACCGGGACAATGGACGGATACGCAGTATTTT
TRBV15	TRBJ1-1	once	.	CATSKGKNTEAFF	TGTGCCACCAGCAAAGGCAAGAACACTGAAGCTTTCTTT
TRBV5-5	TRBJ1-2	many	TRBD1	CASSPGTVYGYTF	TGTGCCAGCAGCCCCGGGACAGTCTATGGCTACACCTTC
TRBV30	TRBJ2-3	.	.	CAWSVLDTRRDTQYF	TGTGCCTGGAGTGTATTAGACACCCGCCGGGATACGCAGTATTTT
TRBV14	TRBJ2-6	.	.	CASRRGGANVLTF	TGTGCCAGCAGAAGAGGTGGGGCCAACGTCCTGACTTTC
TRBV18	TRBJ1-4	.	.	CASSSRGQGEKLFF	TGTGCCAGCTCATCGCGGGGCCAGGGAGAAAAACTGTTTTTT
TRBV28	TRBJ2-1	.	TRBD1	CASSLHRGNNEQFF	TGTGCCAGCAGTTTGCACAGGGGCAACAATGAGCAGTTCTTC
TRBV18	TRBJ1-4	.	.	CASSPLGKNEKLFF	TGTGCCAGCTCACCACTCGGGAAGAACGAAAAACTGTTTTTT
TRBV28	TRBJ1-2	.	.	CASSPSGRGYGYTF	TGTGCCAGCAGTCCCTCCGGCAGGGGATATGGCTACACCTTC
TRBV29-1	TRBJ2-1	.	.	CSVEGGNYNEQFF	TGCAGCGTTGAAGGAGGGAATTACAATGAGCAGTTCTTC
TRBV5-1	TRBJ2-1	.	.	CASSLEAVDEQFF	TGCGCCAGCAGCTTGGAGGCAGTCGATGAGCAGTTCTTC
TRBV5-1	TRBJ1-1	once	.	CASSLMEGTTEAFF	TGCGCCAGCAGCTTGATGGAGGGAACAACTGAAGCTTTCTTT
TRBV6-6	TRBJ2-1	.	TRBD1	CASTTGTGGVEQFF	TGTGCCAGTACCACCGGGACAGGGGGTGTTGAGCAGTTCTTC
TRBV5-1	TRBJ2-5	.	TRBD1	CASSLPRTGWEETQYF	TGCGCCAGCAGCTTGCCTCGGACAGGTTGGGAGGAGACCCAGTACTTC
TRBV5-1	TRBJ1-1	.	.	CASSLGLDRRMNTEAFF	TGCGCCAGCAGCTTGGGTCTAGACAGGCGGATGAACACTGAAGCTTTCTTT
TRBV4-1	TRBJ1-2	.	.	CASSRTADGYTF	TGCGCCAGCAGCCGTACGGCGGATGGCTACACCTTC
TRBV5-8	TRBJ1-1	.	TRBD1	CASSLARDRGRGEAFF	TGTGCCAGCAGCTTGGCTCGGGACAGGGGGCGAGGTGAAGCTTTCTTT
TRBV7-8	TRBJ2-1	.	TRBD2	CASSLSGTSGDNEQFF	TGTGCCAGCAGCTTGTCCGGGACTAGCGGCGACAATGAGCAGTTCTTC
TRBV14	TRBJ2-5	.	.	CASSQGALGSQYF	TGTGCCAGCAGCCAGGGCGCGTTGGGGTCCCAGTACTTC
TRBV27	TRBJ2-1	.	TRBD2	CASRQTSGKSFF	TGTGCCAGCAGGCAGACTAGCGGGAAGTCGTTCTTC
TRBV28	TRBJ1-1	.	.	CASSLYRALNTEAFF	TGTGCCAGCAGTTTATACAGGGCCCTGAACACTGAAGCTTTCTTT
TRBV30	TRBJ2-3	.	TRBD2	CAWTASGSTDTQYF	TGTGCCTGGACAGCTAGCGGAAGCACAGATACGCAGTATTTT
TRBV9	TRBJ2-6	once	.	CASSVVPGANVLTF	TGTGCCAGCAGCGTAGTGCCTGGGGCCAACGTCCTGACTTTC
TRBV20-1	TRBJ2-5	.	.	CSATQQETQYF	TGCAGTGCTACCCAGCAAGAGACCCAGTACTTC
TRBV7-8	TRBJ2-1	.	.	CASSSGLIGTNEQFF	TGTGCCAGCAGCTCGGGGCTAATAGGTACAAATGAGCAGTTCTTC
TRBV25-1	TRBJ2-3	.	.	CASSEGAASTDTQYF	TGTGCCAGCAGTGAGGGGGCTGCGAGCACAGATACGCAGTATTTT
TRBV7-2	TRBJ1-1	.	TRBD1	CASSLEGTGGREAFF	TGTGCCAGCAGCTTAGAGGGGACAGGGGGCAGGGAAGCTTTCTTT
TRBV7-9	TRBJ1-1	.	TRBD1	CASRGTGGLTEAFF	TGTGCCAGCAGAGGGACAGGGGGTCTGACTGAAGCTTTCTTT
TRBV11-2	TRBJ1-5	once	.	CASSQGDGQPQHF	TGTGCCAGCAGCCAAGGGGACGGTCAGCCCCAGCATTTT
TRBV19	TRBJ2-1	.	TRBD1	CASSIGGRGRYNEQFF	TGTGCCAGTAGTATAGGGGGCAGGGGGCGATACAATGAGCAGTTCTTC
TRBV7-8	TRBJ1-4	.	.	CASRRAGRNEKLFF	TGTGCCAGCAGAAGGGCAGGGCGTAATGAAAAACTGTTTTTT
TRBV28	TRBJ2-5	.	.	CASSATGNQETQYF	TGTGCCAGCAGCGCCACAGGGAACCAAGAGACCCAGTACTTC
TRBV5-6	TRBJ1-2	medium-sized	.	CASSFLQGYGYTF	TGTGCCAGCAGCTTCTTACAGGGCTATGGCTACACCTTC
TRBV2	TRBJ2-5	.	TRBD2	CASSERLAGVGETQYF	TGTGCCAGCAGTGAACGGTTAGCGGGAGTAGGGGAGACCCAGTACTTC
TRBV10-3	TRBJ2-5	.	TRBD1	CAISGHGTGGAETQYF	TGTGCCATCAGTGGTCATGGGACAGGGGGCGCAGAGACCCAGTACTTC
TRBV14	TRBJ2-1	.	.	CASSPFWGLSNEQFF	TGTGCCAGCAGCCCGTTTTGGGGGTTGTCAAATGAGCAGTTCTTC
TRBV5-6	TRBJ2-7	few	.	CASSLGGGGEGEQYF	TGTGCCAGCAGCTTGGGAGGTGGGGGAGAGGGAGAGCAGTACTTC
TRBV11-3	TRBJ1-1	once	.	CASSITVNTEAFF	TGTGCCAGCAGCATTACGGTGAACACTGAAGCTTTCTTT
TRBV6-1	TRBJ1-4	.	.	CASSEFRVNEKLFF	TGTGCCAGCAGTGAATTTAGGGTTAATGAAAAACTGTTTTTT
TRBV30	TRBJ2-3	.	.	CAWTRGPSTDTQYF	TGTGCCTGGACCAGGGGCCCAAGCACAGATACGCAGTATTTT
TRBV5-5	TRBJ1-1	.	.	CASSRAGTMNTEAFF	TGTGCCAGCAGCAGGGCCGGGACGATGAACACTGAAGCTTTCTTT
TRBV7-3	TRBJ2-7	once	.	CASSLVGLASPEDEQYF	TGTGCCAGCAGCTTAGTCGGGCTAGCGTCCCCCGAGGACGAGCAGTACTTC